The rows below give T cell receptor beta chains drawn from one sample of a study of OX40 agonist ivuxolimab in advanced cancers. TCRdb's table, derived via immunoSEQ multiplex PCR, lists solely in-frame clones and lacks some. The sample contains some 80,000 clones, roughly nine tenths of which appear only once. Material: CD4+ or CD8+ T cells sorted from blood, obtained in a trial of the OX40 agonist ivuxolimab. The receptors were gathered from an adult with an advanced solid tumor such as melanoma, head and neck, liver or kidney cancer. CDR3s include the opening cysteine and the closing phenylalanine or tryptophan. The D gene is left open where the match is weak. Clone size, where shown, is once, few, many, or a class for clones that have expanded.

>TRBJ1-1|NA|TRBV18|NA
TGTGCCAGCTCACCGGGGCAGCTAAACACTGAAGCTTTCTTT
CASSPGQLNTEAFF
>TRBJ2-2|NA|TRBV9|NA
TGTGCCAGCAGCGTAGTCGGGGGACAGAACACCGGGGAGCTGTTTTTT
CASSVVGGQNTGELFF
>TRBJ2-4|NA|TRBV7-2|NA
TGTGCCAGCAGCTTAGGACGGCTAAACATTCAGTACTTC
CASSLGRLNIQYF
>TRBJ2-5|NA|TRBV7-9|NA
TGTGCCAGCAGCTCAGACCGGCGAGGGCCTCAAGAGACCCAGTACTTC
CASSSDRRGPQETQYF
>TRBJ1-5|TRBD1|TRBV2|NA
TGTGCCAGCAGTGAACAGGGGGGTGGACAGCCCCAGCATTTT
CASSEQGGGQPQHF
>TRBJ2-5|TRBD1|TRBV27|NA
TGTGCCAGCAGTAGACAGGGGGCGCGGACCCAAGAGACCCAGTACTTC
CASSRQGARTQETQYF
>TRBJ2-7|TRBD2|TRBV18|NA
TGTGCCAGCTCACGAGGGGCTAGCGGCACCTACGAGCAGTACTTC
CASSRGASGTYEQYF
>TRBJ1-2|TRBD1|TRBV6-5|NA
TGTGCCAGCAGGAGGGACAGCTATGGCTACACCTTC
CASRRDSYGYTF
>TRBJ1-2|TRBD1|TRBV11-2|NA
TGTGCCAGCAGCAAACCGATGGGGGGGACAGCCCGTAACTATGGCTACACCTTC
CASSKPMGGTARNYGYTF
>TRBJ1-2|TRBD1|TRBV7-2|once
TGTGCCAGCAGCCCTGGCCTACAGGGGGCGGACGGCTACACCTTC
CASSPGLQGADGYTF
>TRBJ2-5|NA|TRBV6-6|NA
TGTGCCAGCAGCGCCCAAGAGACCCAGTACTTC
CASSAQETQYF
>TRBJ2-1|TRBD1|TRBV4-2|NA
TGTGCCAGCAGCCGACAGGGGGCCTACAATGAGCAGTTCTTC
CASSRQGAYNEQFF
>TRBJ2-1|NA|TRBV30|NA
TGTGCCTGGAGTGGCCTCTTGTCGCAGTTCTTC
CAWSGLLSQFF
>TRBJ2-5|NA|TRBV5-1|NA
TGCGCCAGCAGCTCCGGGACTCACGGGGAGACCCAGTACTTC
CASSSGTHGETQYF
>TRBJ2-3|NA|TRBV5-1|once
TGCGCCAGCAGCTTGGTGGATACGCAGTATTTT
CASSLVDTQYF
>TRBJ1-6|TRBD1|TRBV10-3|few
TGTGCCATCAGTGGCCTAAAGACAGGGGGTTCACCCCTCCACTTT
CAISGLKTGGSPLHF
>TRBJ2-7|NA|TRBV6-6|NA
TGTGCCAGCAGACTCTTTGGACAGAATCGACACGAGCAGTACTTC
CASRLFGQNRHEQYF
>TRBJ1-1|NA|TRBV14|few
TGTGCCAGCAGCCGGAGGGCGAACACTGAAGCTTTCTTT
CASSRRANTEAFF
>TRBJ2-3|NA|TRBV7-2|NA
TGTGCCAGCAGCTTAGCCGTCGGGGATACGCAGTATTTT
CASSLAVGDTQYF
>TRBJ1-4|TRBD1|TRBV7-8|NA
TGTGCCAGCAGCTTAGGTCTCAGGGGGCGACCTAATGAAAAACTGTTTTTT
CASSLGLRGRPNEKLFF
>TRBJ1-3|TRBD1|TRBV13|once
TGTGCCAGCAGCTTAACAGGGGCTGGAAACACCATATATTTT
CASSLTGAGNTIYF
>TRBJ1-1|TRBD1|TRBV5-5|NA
TGTGCCAGCAGCTGGCTGACAGGGGGAGACACTGAAGCTTTCTTT
CASSWLTGGDTEAFF
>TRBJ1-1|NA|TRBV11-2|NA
TGTGCCAGCAGCCGGGGGCACCCCGGGGGAACTGAAGCTTTCTTT
CASSRGHPGGTEAFF
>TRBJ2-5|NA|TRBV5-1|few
TGCGCCAGCAGCTTGGGCAGGGAGACCCAGTACTTC
CASSLGRETQYF
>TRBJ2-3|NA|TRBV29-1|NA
TGCAGCGTCAGAATGATGACACAGAGCACAGATACGCAGTATTTT
CSVRMMTQSTDTQYF
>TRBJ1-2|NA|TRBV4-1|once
TGCGCCAGCAGCCAAGATGGGCTAGGCAGGGGCGACGGCTACACCTTC
CASSQDGLGRGDGYTF
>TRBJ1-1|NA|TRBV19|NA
TGTGCCAGTAGTATCCCCTCGGGGACTGAAGCTTTCTTT
CASSIPSGTEAFF
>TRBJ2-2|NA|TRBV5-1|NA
TGCGCCAGCAGCTTGGTTTACACCGGGGAGCTGTTTTTT
CASSLVYTGELFF
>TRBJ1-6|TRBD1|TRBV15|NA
TGTGCCGCTCGGACAGGAAATAATTCACCCCTCCACTTT
CAARTGNNSPLHF
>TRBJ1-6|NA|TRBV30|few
TGTGCCTGGAGTGTACCGGGAGCCTATGGGGCACCCCTCCACTTT
CAWSVPGAYGAPLHF
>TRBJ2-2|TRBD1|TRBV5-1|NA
TGCGCCAGCAGCTCGAACCCGGGACAGTACTACACCGGGGAGCTGTTTTTT
CASSSNPGQYYTGELFF
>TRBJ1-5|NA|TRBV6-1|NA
TGTGCCAGCAAGAAGGAACTCAATCAGCCCCAGCATTTT
CASKKELNQPQHF
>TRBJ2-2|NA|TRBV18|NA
TGTGCCAGCTCACCAGGGGCTGTGAACACCGGGGAGCTGTTTTTT
CASSPGAVNTGELFF
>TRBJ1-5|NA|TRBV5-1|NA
TGCGCCAGCAGCTTCTCTAGCAATCAGCCCCAGCATTTT
CASSFSSNQPQHF
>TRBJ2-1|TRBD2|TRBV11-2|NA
TGTGCCAGCAGCTTATTGACTAGCGGAGGGTTTGAGCAGTTCTTC
CASSLLTSGGFEQFF
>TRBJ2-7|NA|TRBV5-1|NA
TGCGCCAGCAGCTTCTGGGTAGGGCAGGGGCAGGGCGAGCAGTACTTC
CASSFWVGQGQGEQYF
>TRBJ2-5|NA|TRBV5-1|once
TGCGCCAGCAGCCAAAGGTGGGGTGGAGAGACCCAGTACTTC
CASSQRWGGETQYF
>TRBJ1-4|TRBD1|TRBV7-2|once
TGTGCCAGCAGCGCCTCCGGACAGGTTGTTGAAAAACTGTTTTTT
CASSASGQVVEKLFF
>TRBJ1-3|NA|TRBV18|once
TGTGCCAGCTCACCACAAAACGGTCACCTCTCTGGAAACACCATATATTTT
CASSPQNGHLSGNTIYF
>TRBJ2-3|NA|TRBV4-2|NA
TGTGCCAGCAGCCGAAGCCGGGGGACCGGCACAGATACGCAGTATTTT
CASSRSRGTGTDTQYF
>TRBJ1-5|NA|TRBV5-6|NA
TGTGCCAGCAGCCGGGGATGGGGAAGGAGCAATCAGCCCCAGCATTTT
CASSRGWGRSNQPQHF
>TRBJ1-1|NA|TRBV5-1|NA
TGCGCCAGCAGAGCTGACAGACCGAACACTGAAGCTTTCTTT
CASRADRPNTEAFF
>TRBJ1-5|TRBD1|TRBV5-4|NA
TGTGCCAGCACCTTCAGGGGGCACGGTCAGCCCCAGCATTTT
CASTFRGHGQPQHF
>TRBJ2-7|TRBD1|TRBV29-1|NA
TGCAGCGTTCTCGGGACAGGGAACTACGAGCAGTACTTC
CSVLGTGNYEQYF
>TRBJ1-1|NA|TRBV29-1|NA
TGCAGCGTTCTATGGTGGGACACTGAAGCTTTCTTT
CSVLWWDTEAFF
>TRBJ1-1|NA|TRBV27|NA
TGTGCCAGCAGTTCACCCGGGGCCACTGAAGCTTTCTTT
CASSSPGATEAFF
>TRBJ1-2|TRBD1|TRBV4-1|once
TGCGCCAGCAGCCGGCCCGACAGGGAGTTGGGCTATGGCTACACCTTC
CASSRPDRELGYGYTF
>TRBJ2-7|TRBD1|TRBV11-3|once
TGTGCCAGCAGTTTCGACAGGGACTACGAGCAGTACTTC
CASSFDRDYEQYF
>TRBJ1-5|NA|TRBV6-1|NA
TGTGCCAGCAGTGGGGGTAATCAGCCCCAGCATTTT
CASSGGNQPQHF
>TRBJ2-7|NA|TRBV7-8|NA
TGTGCCAGCAGCTTATTCGGAACGGGCGGAAACTCCTACGAGCAGTACTTC
CASSLFGTGGNSYEQYF
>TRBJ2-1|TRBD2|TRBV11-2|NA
TGTGCCAGCAGCTTAGGGGGAGCGGGGGAGAGCTCCTACAATGAGCAGTTCTTC
CASSLGGAGESSYNEQFF
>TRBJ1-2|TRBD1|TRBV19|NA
TGTGCCAGTAGTCCGACCGGGACAGGCCCGACTAACTATGGCTACACCTTC
CASSPTGTGPTNYGYTF
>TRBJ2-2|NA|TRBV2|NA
TGTGCCAGCAGTGATGAGTACACCGGGGAGCTGTTTTTT
CASSDEYTGELFF
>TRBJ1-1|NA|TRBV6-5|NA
TGTGCCAGCAGACCACAGGGTCTCGCGAACACTGAAGCTTTCTTT
CASRPQGLANTEAFF
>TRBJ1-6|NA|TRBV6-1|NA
TGTGCCAGCAAACAGAGCTCCTATAATTCACCCCTCCACTTT
CASKQSSYNSPLHF
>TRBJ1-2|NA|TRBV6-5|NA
TGTGCCAGCAGCCCTGTTCGGGTGTATGGCTACACCTTC
CASSPVRVYGYTF
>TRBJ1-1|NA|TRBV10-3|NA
TGTGCCATCAGTGAGTCGAAGTTGGTTTGGGGTACTGAAGCTTTCTTT
CAISESKLVWGTEAFF
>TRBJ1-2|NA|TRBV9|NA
TGTGCCAGCAACACGGGACGGAGTATCTATGGCTACACCTTC
CASNTGRSIYGYTF
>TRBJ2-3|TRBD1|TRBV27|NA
TGTGCCAGCAGAAGACAGGGTGTCGATACGCAGTATTTT
CASRRQGVDTQYF